A single TCR beta chain is shown here with its context. Its antigen specificity is not known. No base-level quality is on record; no much larger clone is a single base apart. Patients with a history of autoimmune disease or receiving systemic immunosuppression were excluded from the trial. Peripheral blood for TCR sequencing was collected from all dose cohorts at baseline, on cycle 4 day 1, and on cycle 7 day 1. The samples were drawn from a first-in-human, open-label, multicenter phase I dose-escalation trial of ivuxolimab. Adults with locally advanced or metastatic melanoma, renal cell carcinoma, hepatocellular carcinoma or head and neck squamous cell carcinoma were enrolled in the trial. Before TCR sequencing, CD4+ and CD8+ T cells were separately sorted from peripheral blood. The CDR3 starts with the cysteine, ends with the phenylalanine, and has 14 residues. The only DNA kept is the CDR3, 42 bases in frame from the first base. The germline V end is reduced by 2 bases and the J end by 4 bases; junction bases left unmatched: 5. The germline V gene specifies SQVTM as CDR1 and ANQGSEA as CDR2.

To sequence the TCRbeta CDR3 region, genomic DNA was isolated from the sorted cells. The immunoSEQ Assay was used for sequencing of TCRbeta CDR3 regions. The table comes from immuneACCESS by way of TCRdb, which keeps in-frame sequences with V and J called. Part of the clones is missing from these tables; in studies checked, under half for an unresolved V gene and the rest for unknown reasons. The sample data list about 100,000 clones, and roughly 94% of these were observed just once. Roughly 2.6% of the sample is taken by the ten largest. The data stem from a study of OX40 agonist ivuxolimab in advanced cancers. Regarding the study in general: Ivuxolimab was a fully human IgG2 agonistic monoclonal antibody targeting the costimulatory receptor OX40 (CD134). The dose-escalation cohort was approximately 83% male with a mean age of about 60 years, ranging from roughly 23 to 80. The paper covers the monotherapy dose-escalation part of the phase I ivuxolimab trial, which included N ≈ 52 patients. Among the approximately 50 dose-escalation patients, about 19 had hepatocellular carcinoma, roughly 15 melanoma, 9 renal cell carcinoma and 9 head and neck cancer. Partial responses were achieved by three dose-escalation patients, of whom one had hepatocellular carcinoma and two had cutaneous melanoma. Intravenous ivuxolimab was administered to patients every 2 weeks at six dose levels: 0.01, 0.1, 0.3, 1.5, 3 and 10 mg/kg. The point of sequencing TCRbeta in the periphery was to test whether ivuxolimab changed TCR sequence diversity and drove clonal T-cell expansion. Prior anti-PD-1, anti-PD-L1 or anti-CTLA-4 therapy was permitted, and checkpoint inhibitors had been received by less than 45% of dose-escalation patients. Results the study describes overall, beyond this receptor: On average, CD8+ T cells showed more expanded clones than CD4+ T cells after ivuxolimab. Antigen specificity was not determined for the clonally expanded peripheral T cells. Low levels of normalized T-cell clonal expansion were also seen in some patients who did not respond. At doses of 0.1 to 3.0 mg/kg, clonal expansion of both CD4+ and CD8+ blood T cells was observed from baseline to week 6. In partial responders in the 0.1-3.0 mg/kg groups, normalized peripheral clonal expansion was found to be among the lowest, especially among CD8+ T cells.

The starting material was CD4+ or CD8+ T cells sorted from blood, obtained in a trial of the OX40 agonist ivuxolimab. The V and J segments used are TRBV29-1 and TRBJ2-1; 7 of the junction bases match TRBD1. This receptor was obtained from an adult with an advanced solid tumor such as melanoma, head and neck, liver or kidney cancer. DNA sequence: TGCAGCGTTGAAACGGGACAGTGGTACAATGAGCAGTTCTTC. Its translation reads: CSVETGQWYNEQFF.